One and the same sample provided the 21 T cell receptor beta chains below, sequenced in a study of T cells expressing NK-cell markers. With the 5' RACE reads reprocessed, TCRdb shows one record per CDR3 protein and no DNA. Recorded for this sample: about 260,000 distinct CDR3 sequences. Source material: blood T cells: a sorted CD56 or NKG2C T cell subset, CD4+ or CD8+ T cells, or bulk PBMC T cells (not recorded which). The origin of the receptors is a man aged 18 to 35 in good health.

The V call is TRBV7-6, the J call TRBJ2-1; without DNA, the TCRdb call of TRBD2 cannot be checked. CDR1 is SGHVS and CDR2 is FNYEAQ in the germline V gene. The CDR3 has 16 residues. The CDR3 loop is CASSVGTSHTWNEQFF. Looking up the rest from reference TRBV7-6 and TRBJ2-1 gives the full variable domain: GAGVSQSPRYKVTKRGQDVALRCDPISGHVSLYWYRQALGQGPEFLTYFNYEAQQDKSGLPNDRFSAERPEGSISTLTIQRTEQRDSAMYRCASSVGTSHTWNEQFFGPGTRLTVL.

This chain links TRBV20-1 with TRBJ2-7; no DNA is available, so the TRBD1 call from TCRdb remains unchecked. There are 13 residues in the CDR3. Germline V gives CDR1 DFQATT, CDR2 SNEGSKA (reference sequence). CDR3: CSARLRGEGEQYF.

The V gene is TRBV5-6, the J gene TRBJ1-2; TCRdb picks TRBD1, but there is no DNA to check that call. Germline CDR1 and CDR2: SGHDT and YYEEEE. This CDR3 comprises 16 residues. The CDR3 protein is CASSPGVGDRVYGYTF.

The chain uses TRBV7-6 and TRBJ2-1; with no DNA, the TCRdb D assignment of TRBD1 cannot be verified. Germline V CDR1 and CDR2: SGHVS, FNYEAQ. The CDR3 is 20 amino acids. CDR3 in amino acids: CASSASHWPVRTRVGNEQFF.

The J gene is TRBJ2-3, the V gene TRBV14; TCRdb selects TRBD1, and the lack of DNA leaves this call unchecked. CDR1 and CDR2 (germline): SGHDN, FVKESK. The CDR3 loop spans 16 amino acids. The CDR3 loop is CASSQAFEAPTDTQYF.

V usage is TRBV4-3 and J usage is TRBJ2-3; without DNA, the TCRdb call of TRBD1 cannot be checked. The V gene's germline CDR1 is LGHNA and CDR2 YSLEER. The CDR3 is made up of 16 amino acids. The CDR3 is CASSQETGYPTDTQYF.

The chain has TRBV7-2 and TRBJ2-1; TCRdb reports TRBD1, a call that lacks DNA to check it against. The CDR3 runs 15 residues. From germline, CDR1 is SGHTA and CDR2 FQGNSA. The CDR3 loop reads CASSYPQGTANEQFF.

V usage is TRBV4-2 and J usage is TRBJ1-6. The germline CDR1 and CDR2 sequences are LGHNA and YNFKEQ. The CDR3 is made up of 13 amino acids. CDR3 in amino acids: CASSQGRDSPLHF.

CDR3: CASSVQDGETQYF. The chain links TRBV9 to TRBJ2-5. This CDR3 is built from 13 residues. Germline CDR1 reads SGDLS; CDR2 reads YYNGEE.

The V gene is TRBV2, the J gene TRBJ1-5; TCRdb calls TRBD1, which cannot be checked without DNA. From germline, CDR1 is SNHLY and CDR2 FYNNEI. The CDR3 totals 15 residues. The CDR3 region is CASSEGGGGNQPQHF.

The J gene is TRBJ2-5, the V gene TRBV12-3 or TRBV12-4; TCRdb outputs TRBD1, but without DNA this stays unchecked. The CDR3 spans 15 residues. The CDR3 reads CASSPRQGAPETQYF.

This chain uses TRBV7-2 with TRBJ2-3. Germline CDR1 SGHTA, CDR2 FQGNSA. CDR3 length: 16 residues. The CDR3 region is CASSLASGILTDTQYF.

The chain joins TRBV18 to TRBJ2-3; the D call from TCRdb, TRBD1, cannot be confirmed without DNA. CDR3 length: 21 residues. Germline CDR1 is KGHSH and CDR2 is LQKENI. CDR3: CASSLLRTGGSTGGYTDTQYF.

The chain carries TRBV7-9 and TRBJ2-1; the D call from TCRdb, TRBD1, cannot be confirmed without DNA. The CDR3 consists of 15 residues. CDR1 is SEHNR, CDR2 FQNEAQ, per germline (reference sequence). The CDR3 region is CASSPPNGPGNEQFF.

The V call is TRBV20-1, the J call TRBJ2-3; TCRdb's D gene call, TRBD1, goes unchecked for lack of DNA. Per the germline V gene, CDR1 is DFQATT and CDR2 is SNEGSKA (reference sequence). CDR3 length: 13 residues. CDR3 sequence reads: CSASDRNTDTQYF.

CDR3 sequence reads: CASSPIAGAVNEQFF. This chain links TRBV11-2 with TRBJ2-1; there is no DNA to check the TCRdb D call of TRBD1. In germline, CDR1 is SGHAT, CDR2 FQNNGV. The length of the CDR3 is 15 residues.

The chain has TRBV6-1 and TRBJ1-4; the TRBD1 assignment by TCRdb is unverifiable without DNA. The germline V gene encodes CDR1 MNHNS and CDR2 SASEGT. CDR3 length equals 13 residues. CDR3 sequence: CASTEGVGAKLFF.

V and J are TRBV12-3 or TRBV12-4 and TRBJ1-5; there is no DNA to check the TCRdb D call of TRBD1. The CDR3 covers 15 residues. The CDR3: CASTLDRGGNQPQHF.

V gene TRBV15 combines with J gene TRBJ1-6. Germline V gives CDR1 LNHNV, CDR2 YYDKDF (reference sequence). This CDR3 comprises 17 residues. The CDR3 protein is CATSRDLSGVLNSPLHF.

This chain links TRBV10-1 with TRBJ2-3; TCRdb selects TRBD2, and the lack of DNA leaves this call unchecked. Germline CDR1 and CDR2: WNHNN and SYGVQD (reference sequence). The length of the CDR3 is 16 residues. CDR3 sequence reads: CASSVTSGTSTDTQYF.

The rearrangement links TRBV5-1 to TRBJ2-2; TCRdb returns TRBD2, unconfirmable since there is no DNA. The CDR3 is made up of 16 amino acids. CDR1 is SGHRS, CDR2 YFSETQ, per germline. The CDR3 sequence is CASSLASGSGTGELFF.